This T cell receptor beta chain is drawn from a study of stem cell transplantation in POMP-related autoinflammatory disease. The CDR3 runs 15 residues. CDR1 is GTSNPN and CDR2 is SVGIG in the germline V gene (reference sequence). V gave up 0 bases and J gave up 3 bases, with 14 bases separating them. The protocol was immunoSEQ multiplex PCR, while the TCRdb copy is restricted to in-frame clones and leaves out a portion. The sample lists 2,500 to 3,000 clones, 91% seen once, with more than 1.5% in the top ten. Sequenced material: CD4+ follicular helper T cells (Tfh) from PBMCs, taken after stem cell transplantation. The rearrangement links TRBV30 to TRBJ2-5; possibly TRBD1 for D (6 bases). This clonotype was sampled from a human patient with POMP-related autoinflammation and immune dysregulation (PRAID). Certain T cells may be donor cells from the graft. CDR3 sequence: CAWSVGGVAKETQYF. As DNA, the CDR3 is TGTGCCTGGAGTGTAGGGGGAGTAGCGAAAGAGACCCAGTACTTC.